The 9 T cell receptor beta chains listed next were all sequenced from one sample in a study of blood T cells in healthy people across ages. A second PCR of about 6 to 12 cycles used a sample-barcoded 5' primer and a J-beta primer mix. TCRdb itself ran the 5' RACE reads through MiXCR, one entry per CDR3 protein. The table lists 1.5 million to 2 million distinct CDR3 sequences, around 48% of them singletons, with 2% to 2.5% in the top ten. Sequencing used blood. All receptors derive from a woman aged 40 to 50 in good health.

In this sample, this clonotype turned up a few times. The J gene is TRBJ2-6, the V gene TRBV5-1; the D is unclear. Between the trimmed V and J ends, which lost 3 bases and 15 bases, there was a span of 13 bases. CDR3 length: 12 amino acids. CDR1 is SGHRS and CDR2 is YFSETQ in the germline V gene. CDR3 amino acids: CASSYIQSSLTF. The CDR3 nucleotides read TGCGCCAGCAGCTATATACAGTCATCCCTGACTTTC.

This clonotype has more than one count but fewer than ten. CDR3 in DNA: TGCAGTGCTAGAGACCTGACTAGCGGGGCAGAGACCCAGTACTTC. Its protein product is CSARDLTSGAETQYF. This sequence joins TRBV20-1 and TRBJ2-5, with 11 bases identical to TRBD2. The germline V gene has CDR1 DFQATT and CDR2 SNEGSKA (reference sequence). The length of the CDR3 is 15 residues. V trimming: 0 bases; J trimming: 4 bases; junction bases outside the gene matches: 4.

This chain uses TRBV4-3 with TRBJ2-3, with TRBD2 matching 11 bases. The J segment lost 6 bases and the V segment lost 0 bases, leaving 2 bases of the junction unmatched. Germline CDR1 LGHNA, CDR2 YSLEER. CDR3 length: 15 residues. The CDR3 sequence is CASSQETSGVDTQYF. The CDR3 nucleotides are TGCGCCAGCAGCCAAGAGACTAGCGGGGTGGATACGCAGTATTTT.

Comments on this clonotype: Given a much more abundant clone one base away, this may be a read error. This chain uses TRBV7-3 with TRBJ2-1; D remains unclear. This CDR3 spans 16 amino acids. The germline V gene has CDR1 SGHTA and CDR2 FQGTGA. Trimming took off 0 bases at V and 3 bases at J, with 12 bases between the two ends. CDR3 DNA: TGTGCCAGCAGCTTAACACGGGTCGGCGGCTACAATGAGCAGTTCTTC. Its protein product is CASSLTRVGGYNEQFF.

This clonotype occurred many times. Here the CDR3 reads CASSDRGYYEQYF. CDR3 sequence (DNA): TGTGCCAGCAGCGACAGGGGATACTACGAGCAGTACTTC. The V gene is TRBV6-1, the J gene TRBJ2-7, with 8 bases identical to TRBD1. This CDR3 region has 13 residues. Germline lookup yields CDR1 MNHNS and CDR2 SASEGT. J was trimmed by 3 bases and V by 6 bases; bases with no gene match: 4.

Only a few counts were recorded for this clonotype. The chain carries TRBV3-1 and TRBJ2-7; 14 bases are a match to TRBD2. The ends lost 7 bases at V and 2 bases at J; junction bases unmatched: 7. The CDR3 extends over 16 amino acids. The germline V gene has CDR1 LGHDT and CDR2 YNNKEL (reference sequence). CDR3 amino acids: CASTFTTSGGAYEQYF. CDR3 bases: TGTGCCAGCACCTTCACGACTAGCGGGGGGGCCTACGAGCAGTACTTC.

The chain uses TRBV6-6 and TRBJ2-3; D gene ambiguous. Germline V gene data show CDR1 as MNHNY and CDR2 as SVGAGI (reference sequence). The CDR3 runs to 10 residues. V was trimmed by 10 bases and J by 2 bases, leaving 4 bases between them. CDR3 protein: CATDTDTQYF. The CDR3, as DNA: TGTGCCACTGACACAGATACGCAGTATTTT.

The chain employs TRBV20-1 and TRBJ1-5; tentatively, D is TRBD1 (5 bases). Trimming cost V 5 bases and J 7 bases, with 15 bases left between them. This CDR3 contains 13 residues. Looked up from germline, CDR1 is DFQATT and CDR2 is SNEGSKA (reference sequence). The DNA for the CDR3 is TGCAGTGCTCCTTTGGCAGGGAGACAGCCCCAGCATTTT. Its translation is CSAPLAGRQPQHF.

This clonotype came up a few times. The genes are TRBV6-2 or TRBV6-3 and TRBJ2-5; tentatively, D is TRBD2 (5 bases). The V end lost 5 bases, the J end lost 5 bases, and 9 bases lay between the germline ends. CDR1 is MNHEY, CDR2 SVGEGT, per germline. The CDR3 consists of 12 residues. CDR3 DNA sequence: TGTGCCAGCAGTAACAAGCGGGAGACCCAGTACTTC. Translating gives CASSNKRETQYF.